Shown below are 16 T cell receptor beta chains from a single sample sequenced in a study of T-cell reconstitution after alpha-beta-depleted transplantation in children. Preparation of the TCRbeta library was carried out with unique molecular identifiers. TCRdb processed the PCR reads anew with MiXCR; each CDR3 protein has one entry. The sample consists of around 450,000 distinct CDR3 sequences, approximately 42% of them appearing once. Sequenced here: PBMCs, sampled before TCRalphabeta/CD19-depleted stem cell transplant. Receptors originate from a girl under 10 years old with aplastic anemia, due to receive a stem cell transplant.

Ten or more counts support this clonotype. V is TRBV20-1 and J is TRBJ2-7, with 7 positions matching TRBD2. CDR1 and CDR2 from the germline V gene are DFQATT and SNEGSKA (reference sequence). V lost 5 bases, J lost 5 bases, and 15 bases stayed unmatched. The CDR3 length is 15 residues. The CDR3 coding sequence is TGCAGTGCTTCTCCTTCGCGGGGGAGGTTGGACGAGCAGTACTTC. Its translation is CSASPSRGRLDEQYF.

The chain has TRBV2 and TRBJ1-5; D may be TRBD1 (6 bases). The CDR3 spans 15 residues. The V gene's germline CDR1 is SNHLY and CDR2 FYNNEI. Trimming left V 1 base short and J 2 bases short, with 9 bases between. The CDR3 reads CASSEEGGGNQPQHF. CDR3 coding DNA: TGTGCCAGCAGTGAAGAGGGGGGAGGCAATCAGCCCCAGCATTTT.

The chain is built from TRBV20-1 and TRBJ2-1, with 12 bases lining up with TRBD1. V lost 5 bases to trimming and J lost 8 bases; unmatched junction nucleotides: 10. The CDR3 runs 15 residues. The V gene's germline CDR1 is DFQATT and CDR2 SNEGSKA (reference sequence). The CDR3 DNA follows: TGCAGTGCTCGGTGGGACAGGGGGCTCTTCGATGAGCAGTTCTTC. It codes for CSARWDRGLFDEQFF.

The CDR3 region is CASSPYGGSGANVLTF. The CDR3 DNA reads as TGTGCCAGCAGCCCCTACGGGGGCTCTGGGGCCAACGTCCTGACTTTC. The chain has TRBV7-3 and TRBJ2-6, with TRBD2 as a possible D gene (6 bases). This CDR3 comprises 16 residues. The germline CDR1 and CDR2 sequences are SGHTA and FQGTGA. The germline V and J ends were trimmed by 5 bases and 0 bases, with 11 bases remaining between them.

This clonotype was recorded many times. This chain joins TRBV5-1 and TRBJ2-7, with D possibly matching TRBD2 (6 bases). Trimming removed 4 bases from V and 5 bases from J, with 16 bases in between. Per the germline V gene, CDR1 is SGHRS and CDR2 is YFSETQ. The CDR3 extends over 14 amino acids. CDR3 amino acids: CASSVGLPGDEQYF. The CDR3 nucleotides are TGCGCCAGCAGCGTGGGACTGCCCGGCGACGAGCAGTACTTC.

The V gene is TRBV6-5, the J gene TRBJ2-7; D is unclear. Deletions cut 7 bases from V and 7 bases from J, with 11 bases between. The CDR3 is made up of 11 amino acids. CDR1 MNHEY and CDR2 SVGAGI come from the germline V gene. CDR3 sequence: CASKVLGEQYF. CDR3 in DNA: TGTGCCAGCAAAGTTTTGGGGGAGCAGTACTTC.

Worth noting for this clonotype: One junction end disagrees with the germline gene, perhaps due to a read error. This chain uses TRBV7-7 with TRBJ2-5; D uncertain. The CDR3 spans 14 residues. Per the germline V gene, CDR1 is SSHAT and CDR2 is FNYEAQ (reference sequence). DNA for the CDR3: TGTGCTAGCAGCGCAATTCGCCTGGGGGAGACCCAGTACTTC. Translation gives CASSAIRLGETQYF.

In this sample, this clonotype turned up a few times. CDR3 nucleotide sequence: TGCGCCAGCAGCCCCCGTCCGGGACTAGACGCAGATACGCAGTATTTT. It specifies CASSPRPGLDADTQYF. The chain recombines TRBV4-3 with TRBJ2-3; 8 nucleotides agree with TRBD2. The CDR3 has 16 amino acids. CDR1 and CDR2 from the germline V gene are LGHNA and YSLEER. With 4 bases clipped from V and 4 bases from J, the junction kept 10 bases outside the gene matches.

This clonotype was observed a few times. The V gene is TRBV5-6, the J gene TRBJ2-7; D is perhaps TRBD2 (6 bases). V was cut by 0 bases and J by 1 base, with 11 bases left in between. Germline V lookup: CDR1 SGHDT, CDR2 YYEEEE. This CDR3 has 15 amino acids. The DNA for the CDR3 is TGTGCCAGCAGCTTGGGGCTAGCGAGATCCTACGAGCAGTACTTC. It yields the protein CASSLGLARSYEQYF.

This clonotype was seen a few times. The CDR3 sequence: CASSVTSGRASYEQYF. In DNA form, the CDR3 reads TGCGCCAGCAGCGTGACTAGCGGGAGGGCCTCTTACGAGCAGTACTTC. The rearrangement joins TRBV5-1 to TRBJ2-7, with 14 bases identical to TRBD2. V shed 4 bases, J shed 4 bases, and the junction held 7 bases outside the gene matches. Germline V lookup: CDR1 SGHRS, CDR2 YFSETQ. This CDR3 is 16 amino acids long.

About this clonotype: A much larger clone differs from this one at a single base, so this may be a read error. The rearrangement joins TRBV21-1 to TRBJ1-3; the table's D call, TRBD1, was not checked against the DNA. TRBV21-1 is termed a pseudogene. This CDR3 contains 15 residues. The DNA for the CDR3 is TGTGCCAGCAGCTCCCCGGGGGCCCGAGGAAACACCATATCTTTT. This sequence encodes CASSSPGARGNTISF.

This clonotype was observed a few times. The J gene is TRBJ2-3, the V gene TRBV29-1, with D unresolved. Trimming took 6 bases from V and 1 from J, leaving 8 bases between them. The CDR3 length is 12 residues. CDR1 and CDR2 (germline): SQVTM, ANQGSEA. CDR3 residues: CSVDTGTDTQYF. CDR3 DNA sequence: TGCAGCGTCGACACGGGCACAGATACGCAGTATTTT.

In its sample, this clonotype was seen a few times. The CDR3, as DNA: TGTGCCAGCAGCGGGTCAAATAGCGGTCGGGAGACCCAGTACTTC. It codes for CASSGSNSGRETQYF. This sequence joins TRBV9 and TRBJ2-5; TRBD2 might be the D (6 bases). V dropped 3 bases and J dropped 5 bases, with 17 bases sitting between them. This CDR3 has 15 residues. Germline V gives CDR1 SGDLS, CDR2 YYNGEE.

J is TRBJ2-7 and V is TRBV7-9, with D possibly being TRBD2 (6 bases). V was pared by 4 bases and J by 4 bases, with 17 bases between. CDR1 and CDR2 (germline): SEHNR, FQNEAQ (reference sequence). This CDR3 has 15 amino acids. CDR3 region: CASSSSDHRGYEQYF. For the CDR3, the DNA is TGTGCCAGCAGCTCTAGCGACCACAGAGGTTACGAGCAGTACTTC.

This clonotype was counted many times. The chain couples TRBV29-1 to TRBJ2-1; 8 positions match TRBD1. CDR3 length equals 13 residues. V lost 3 bases and J lost 4; bases outside the gene matches: 2. Germline-derived CDR1 and CDR2 are SQVTM and ANQGSEA. CDR3 sequence (DNA): TGCAGCGTTGACAGGGGGCTTTACAATGAGCAGTTCTTC. This codes for CSVDRGLYNEQFF.

This chain joins TRBV5-1 and TRBJ2-1, with 8 bases lining up with TRBD1. There are 15 residues in the CDR3. The V gene's germline CDR1 is SGHRS and CDR2 YFSETQ. Trimming took 4 bases from V and 2 from J; bases not matched to a gene: 5. The CDR3 DNA sequence: TGCGCCAGCAGCGTGCGGACAGGGACCTACAATGAGCAGTTCTTC. Encoded protein: CASSVRTGTYNEQFF. Filled out from reference TRBV5-1 and TRBJ2-1, the complete variable domain reads KAGVTQTPRYLIKTRGQQVTLSCSPISGHRSVSWYQQTPGQGLQFLFEYFSETQRNKGNFPGRFSGRQFSNSRSEMNVSTLELGDSALYLCASSVRTGTYNEQFFGPGTRLTVL.